This T cell receptor (beta chain) was documented in a study of OX40 agonist ivuxolimab in advanced cancers. The CDR3 covers 16 residues. V lost 0 bases and J 0 bases, leaving 9 bases between the germline ends. Germline assignment: CDR1 SGHTA and CDR2 FQGNSA. TCRdb keeps only in-frame clones here, not all; method: immunoSEQ multiplex PCR. The sample has 89,000 or so clones, 88% seen once. The chain uses TRBV7-2 and TRBJ2-1; possible D gene TRBD2, 6 bases. Sequencing was performed on CD4+ or CD8+ T cells sorted from blood, taken in a trial of the OX40 agonist ivuxolimab. The receptor was isolated from an adult with an advanced solid tumor such as melanoma, head and neck, liver or kidney cancer. The CDR3 is CASSLAQGGSYNEQFF. The CDR3 DNA is TGTGCCAGCAGCTTAGCGCAGGGAGGCTCCTACAATGAGCAGTTCTTC.